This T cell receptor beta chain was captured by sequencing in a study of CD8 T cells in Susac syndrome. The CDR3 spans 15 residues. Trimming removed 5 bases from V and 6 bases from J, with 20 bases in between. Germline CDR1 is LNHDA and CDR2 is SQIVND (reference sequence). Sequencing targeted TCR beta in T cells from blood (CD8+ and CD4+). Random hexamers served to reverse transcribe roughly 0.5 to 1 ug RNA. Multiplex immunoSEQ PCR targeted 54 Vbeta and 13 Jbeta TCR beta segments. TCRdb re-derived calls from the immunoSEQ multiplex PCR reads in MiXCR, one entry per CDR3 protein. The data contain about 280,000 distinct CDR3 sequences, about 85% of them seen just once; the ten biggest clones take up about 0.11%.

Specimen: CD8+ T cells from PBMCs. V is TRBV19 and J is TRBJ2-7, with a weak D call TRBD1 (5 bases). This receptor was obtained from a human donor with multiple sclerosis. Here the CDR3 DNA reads TGTGCCAGTAGTTCCCGAGGTGACGGTAGGGGCGAGCAGTACTTC. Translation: CASSSRGDGRGEQYF.